Detailed here is one T cell receptor beta chain. The antigen is not known. Study-wide results and caveats: The TCR gene usage of tumor memory CD4+ T cells clustered together with blood and lymph node memory CD4+ cells and with lymph node naive CD4+ cells.

Constant-region reverse primers amplified full-length variable regions, followed by semi-nested Nested Universal Primer A PCR. TCRdb reanalysed the 5' RACE reads using MiXCR and keeps one entry per CDR3 protein. This sample has tens of thousands of distinct CDR3 sequences, with less than 30% found just once. The sorted Tregs were CD4+CD25+CD127-/low cells. Trimming removed 2 bases at V and 2 bases at J, with 21 bases between. From germline, CDR1 is MNHNS and CDR2 SASEGT. The length of the CDR3 is 18 residues. J is TRBJ2-5 and V is TRBV6-1; no clear D gene. This sequence was found in a female donor with breast cancer. Sequenced sample: tumor-infiltrating Tregs sorted from the breast tumor. The CDR3 bases are TGTGCCAGCAGTGAAACCGGACGGAGACCAAGATTGCAAGAGACCCAGTACTTC. Amino acid sequence: CASSETGRRPRLQETQYF.